This section outlines one T cell receptor beta chain sequence together with its context. The antigen is undetermined. This sample is drawn from a study of T cell responses to AZD1222 COVID-19 vaccine. Repertoires were generated with immunoSEQ multiplex PCR, while TCRdb's copy carries only in-frame clones and drops some. The sample consists of around 120,000 clones, roughly 91% of them appearing once. Study-level results: Spike-specific TCR breadth and depth went up after people got two AZD1222 doses. There were repertoire samples only from the period after the peak T cell response. Donors were mostly white British, more females; clonal diversity possibly underestimated.

Looked up from germline, CDR1 is PRHDT and CDR2 is FYEKMQ (reference sequence). The CDR3 totals 15 residues. With 2 bases removed from V and 2 bases from J, the gap between germline ends came to 12 bases. J is TRBJ2-5 and V is TRBV13, with D perhaps TRBD1 (6 bases). The sample here was peripheral blood, taken on day 0 of AZD1222 vaccination. This receptor was obtained from an adult in good health. The chain's CDR3 is CASSLWTDRQETQYF. The CDR3 nucleotides read TGTGCCAGCAGCTTATGGACAGACCGACAAGAGACCCAGTACTTC.